A selection of T cell receptor beta chains follows, all from one sample in a study of cytomegalovirus exposure and HLA in healthy donors. The repertoire was sequenced with immunoSEQ multiplex PCR; TCRdb's copy has only in-frame clones and lacks some. The table records 160,000 or so clones, 70% to 80% of them present only once. Sequenced: PBMCs. These receptors were obtained from a man aged 25-45 years in good health and CMV-seronegative. Both conserved end residues are part of each CDR3. D genes are given only for firm matches. A row's size may be missing; if present it is once, few, many or a size class.

v_gene	j_gene	abundance	d_gene	CDR3nt	CDR3aa
TRBV4-3	TRBJ1-6	NA	TRBD1	TGCGCCAGCAGCCAAGATCCGGATATCGGGACAGGGGTCTCACCCCTCCACTTT	CASSQDPDIGTGVSPLHF
TRBV7-2	TRBJ2-5	once	TRBD2	TGTGCCAGCAGCCCCCTCGGGGGTAGCGGGAGAGAGACCCAGTACTTC	CASSPLGGSGRETQYF
TRBV28	TRBJ2-7	NA	NA	TGTGCCAGCCGAAGACACGGATCCTACGAGCAGTACTTC	CASRRHGSYEQYF
TRBV5-1	TRBJ2-7	NA	NA	TGCGCCAGCAGCCTGGGGGGCGCCGCCTACGAGCAGTACTTC	CASSLGGAAYEQYF
TRBV9	TRBJ1-4	NA	NA	TGTGCCAGCAGCGTAGGGAGAGGCGACGGAAAACTGTTTTTT	CASSVGRGDGKLFF
TRBV7-9	TRBJ1-2	NA	NA	TGTGCCAGCAGCTTCACGGTTTATGGCTACACCTTC	CASSFTVYGYTF
TRBV18	TRBJ2-3	NA	NA	TGTGCCAGCTCACCGGACCTAGCTGGCACAGATACGCAGTATTTT	CASSPDLAGTDTQYF
TRBV5-1	TRBJ1-1	NA	TRBD1	TGCGCCAGCAGCCTCCCGTGGACAGGGGCCCAGAACACTGAAGCTTTCTTT	CASSLPWTGAQNTEAFF
TRBV5-1	TRBJ1-1	NA	TRBD1	TGCGCCAGCAGCTTGGTCGGTAGGGGGCAGACTGAAGCTTTCTTT	CASSLVGRGQTEAFF
TRBV27	TRBJ2-1	NA	TRBD1	TGTGCCAGCAGTCCCACAAGGGGACAGGGGCTTTGGAATGAGCAGTTCTTC	CASSPTRGQGLWNEQFF
TRBV28	TRBJ1-1	NA	TRBD1	TGTGCCAGCAGTTCCCCGGGACAGGGGTCGGGGAACACTGAAGCTTTCTTT	CASSSPGQGSGNTEAFF
TRBV5-4	TRBJ1-1	NA	NA	TGTGCCAGCAGCTTGGGCGGGGCAGTTCCTGAAGCTTTCTTT	CASSLGGAVPEAFF
TRBV6-6	TRBJ2-7	few	NA	TGTGCCAGCAGTTCCTCGGCTGGCGAGCAGTACTTC	CASSSSAGEQYF
TRBV4-2	TRBJ1-5	NA	TRBD1	TGTGCCAGCAGCCAAGGGGGGACAGCTAATCAGCCCCAGCATTTT	CASSQGGTANQPQHF
TRBV28	TRBJ2-1	NA	TRBD2	TGTGCCAGCAGTTTATCCCGATTAGCGGGAGACTACAATGAGCAGTTCTTC	CASSLSRLAGDYNEQFF
TRBV19	TRBJ2-3	NA	TRBD1	TGTGCCAGTAGTTTCCGGGACAGAACAGATACGCAGTATTTT	CASSFRDRTDTQYF
TRBV7-3	TRBJ2-1	NA	NA	TGTGCCAGCAGCCCAGAGCCGACTTACAATGAGCAGTTCTTC	CASSPEPTYNEQFF
TRBV5-4	TRBJ2-7	NA	TRBD1	TGTGCCAGCAGCTGGACCCGGGACAGGGAGCAGTACTTC	CASSWTRDREQYF
TRBV18	TRBJ2-7	NA	NA	TGTGCCAGCTCCGAATCCGACGGGGGGCCCTACGAGCAGTACTTC	CASSESDGGPYEQYF
TRBV2	TRBJ2-7	NA	NA	TGTGCCAGCAGTGAATTACAAAGCTCCTACGAGCAGTACTTC	CASSELQSSYEQYF
TRBV4-1	TRBJ2-1	few	TRBD1	TGCGCCAGCAGCAAGTTGGGGCAGGGGGAACTTAGGTCCTACAATGAGCAGTTCTTC	CASSKLGQGELRSYNEQFF
TRBV5-1	TRBJ1-1	once	TRBD1	TGCGCCAGCAGACAAGGACAGGGAGGCGCTTTCTTT	CASRQGQGGAFF
TRBV28	TRBJ1-1	NA	TRBD1	TGTGCCAGCAGTTTAGCGGGACAGGGTCACACTGAAGCTTTCTTT	CASSLAGQGHTEAFF
TRBV9	TRBJ2-1	NA	TRBD2	TGTGCCAGCAGCGTCGCCGGGAGGGCCCACAATGAGCAGTTCTTC	CASSVAGRAHNEQFF
TRBV7-9	TRBJ1-6	NA	TRBD1	TGTGCCAGCAGCCCCGGGACAGGGTCAAATTCACCCCTCCACTTT	CASSPGTGSNSPLHF
TRBV19	TRBJ2-6	NA	TRBD1	TGTGCCAGTAATAGACAGGGGGCGCGGGGGGCCAACGTCCTGACTTTC	CASNRQGARGANVLTF
TRBV7-2	TRBJ1-2	NA	NA	TGTGCCAGCAGCTTAGGATGGGCGGGGGAAAACTATGGCTACACCTTC	CASSLGWAGENYGYTF
TRBV28	TRBJ1-5	NA	TRBD1	TGTGCCAGCAGTCCTACCGACAGGGTAAGAAATCAGCCCCAGCATTTT	CASSPTDRVRNQPQHF
TRBV18	TRBJ2-7	few	NA	TGTGCCAGCTCCGATGCGGTTACGACGCCCTACGAGCAGTACTTC	CASSDAVTTPYEQYF
TRBV20-1	TRBJ2-7	NA	NA	TGCAGTGCTAGAGTAACTGACGAGCAGTACTTC	CSARVTDEQYF
TRBV28	TRBJ2-5	NA	TRBD2	TGTGCCAGCAGTTTAACGGGAGCTAGCGGAGAACAAGAGACCCAGTACTTC	CASSLTGASGEQETQYF
TRBV19	TRBJ2-3	NA	NA	TGTGCCAGTAGACCCTCGGGGAGGACAGATACGCAGTATTTT	CASRPSGRTDTQYF
TRBV7-2	TRBJ2-1	NA	TRBD2	TGTGCCAGCAGCTTAGAATTGGGACTAGCAATCCGAAATGAGCAGTTCTTC	CASSLELGLAIRNEQFF
TRBV6-6	TRBJ1-1	NA	NA	TGTGCCAGCAGCCCAAGGGCGGAGGGGACGAACACTGAAGCTTTCTTT	CASSPRAEGTNTEAFF
TRBV6-1	TRBJ2-1	NA	NA	TGTGCCAGCAGTGAAGGCCAGGGGATTTACTACAATGAGCAGTTCTTC	CASSEGQGIYYNEQFF
TRBV11-2	TRBJ2-2	once	NA	TGTGCCAGCAGCTACAGCACCGGGGAGCTGTTTTTT	CASSYSTGELFF
TRBV6-4	TRBJ2-7	NA	NA	TGTGCCAGCAGCCCAGGGGTAAATTCACTTCGCGAGCAGTACTTC	CASSPGVNSLREQYF
TRBV7-9	TRBJ2-5	NA	NA	TGTGCCAGCAGCTTAGGCTGGTCAGACCTAGGAAACCAAGAGACCCAGTACTTC	CASSLGWSDLGNQETQYF
TRBV25-1	TRBJ1-1	NA	NA	TGTGCCAGCAGCAGGGTGAACACTGAAGCTTTCTTT	CASSRVNTEAFF
TRBV5-1	TRBJ1-2	NA	NA	TGCGCCAGCACCAAAATCAGAGAAGGTGGTGGAGGCGACTATGGCTACACCTTC	CASTKIREGGGGDYGYTF
TRBV21-1	TRBJ2-1	NA	NA	TGTGCCAGCAGCCGACAACGTAGCGGAAGAGGTTTCATGATGGCCTACAATGAGCAGTTCTTC	CASSRQRSGRGFMMAYNEQFF
TRBV2	TRBJ2-7	NA	NA	TGTGCCAGCAGTGATCCAGGGGCAGGAAAAGCCTACGAGCAGTACTTC	CASSDPGAGKAYEQYF
TRBV11-3	TRBJ2-1	NA	NA	TGTGCCAGCAGCCACTGGACTGACAATGAGCAGTTCTTC	CASSHWTDNEQFF
TRBV27	TRBJ1-6	NA	TRBD1	TGTGCCAGCAGTAACCGGGACAGGGGGCCGTTCTCCTATAATTCACCCCTCCACTTT	CASSNRDRGPFSYNSPLHF
TRBV7-3	TRBJ1-1	NA	NA	TGTGCCAGCAGCTTAGGGGGGGGGAAAGGCACTGAAGCTTTCTTT	CASSLGGGKGTEAFF
TRBV6-5	TRBJ1-1	NA	NA	TGTGCCAGCCTATCGACAGAGAGAAACACTGAAGCTTTCTTT	CASLSTERNTEAFF
TRBV7-9	TRBJ2-5	once	TRBD1	TGTGCCAGCAGCTTAGCCCGGGACAGGGGGCAGGAGACCCAGTACTTC	CASSLARDRGQETQYF
TRBV28	TRBJ1-4	NA	NA	TGTGCCAGCAGTTTTTCAACGCGTGAAAAACTGTTTTTT	CASSFSTREKLFF
TRBV4-3	TRBJ1-3	once	TRBD1	TGCGCCAGCAGCCGGGACAGGGCCTCCTCTGGAAACACCATATATTTT	CASSRDRASSGNTIYF
TRBV13	TRBJ2-5	once	NA	TGTGCCAGCAGCTTAGGGCTTAGAGAGACCCAGTACTTC	CASSLGLRETQYF
TRBV15	TRBJ2-3	NA	TRBD2	TGTGCCACCAGCAGGGTACCTAGCGGTAGCACAGATACGCAGTATTTT	CATSRVPSGSTDTQYF
TRBV30	TRBJ1-2	NA	TRBD1	TGTGCCTGGGGGACAGACAACTATGGCTACACCTTC	CAWGTDNYGYTF
TRBV23-1	TRBJ1-2	NA	NA	TGCGCCAGCAGTCAATCGGAGCCCCTCAAGAACTATGGCTACACCTTC	CASSQSEPLKNYGYTF
TRBV28	TRBJ1-1	NA	NA	TGTGCCAGCAGTTTATTCACCCCAGGGGCGGAGAACACTGAAGCTTTCTTT	CASSLFTPGAENTEAFF
TRBV7-8	TRBJ2-7	few	TRBD1	TGTGCCAGCAGCCGAACCCCGGGACAGTCCTCCTACGAGCAGTACTTC	CASSRTPGQSSYEQYF
TRBV30	TRBJ1-6	NA	NA	TGTGCCTGGAGTGTACGGGGGATGGATTCACCCCTCCACTTT	CAWSVRGMDSPLHF
TRBV7-9	TRBJ1-5	NA	NA	TGTGCCAGCAGCCCCGGAGATCAGCCCCAGCATTTT	CASSPGDQPQHF
TRBV7-2	TRBJ2-7	NA	NA	TGTGCCAGCAGCTTAATAGGTAGCTGGATTTACGAGCAGTACTTC	CASSLIGSWIYEQYF
TRBV28	TRBJ1-4	NA	NA	TGTGCCAGCAGCGACTTCGGGGAATATGAAAAACTGTTTTTT	CASSDFGEYEKLFF